This paragraph reports one TCR beta chain. Source study methods: The authors estimated nucleated cell counts from reference gene primer amplification. The data were produced by immunoSEQ multiplex PCR, yet TCRdb's version contains in-frame clones alone and is incomplete. V and J calls and clone size are given by that table; D and trimming were obtained from the DNA. The sample lists more than 85,000 clones; 75% to 80% were seen once. The data were obtained in a study of blood T cell repertoires in COVID-19. About the study: Spain, Italy and the United States supplied samples that represented acute and convalescent COVID-19. T cells, B-cell-depleted T cells, or PBMCs provided the cDNA or gDNA that served as material.

Deletions cut 2 bases from V and 2 bases from J, with 15 bases between. This CDR3 comprises 16 residues. Germline V gives CDR1 SGHRS, CDR2 YFSETQ. What was sequenced was peripheral blood. This sequence was found in a woman older than 75 with active or convalescent COVID-19. The chain carries TRBV5-1 and TRBJ2-3; a possible D gene is TRBD2 (5 bases). The CDR3 DNA follows: TGCGCCAGCAGCTTACCGGGTCTAGCACTCACAGATACGCAGTATTTT. Protein: CASSLPGLALTDTQYF.